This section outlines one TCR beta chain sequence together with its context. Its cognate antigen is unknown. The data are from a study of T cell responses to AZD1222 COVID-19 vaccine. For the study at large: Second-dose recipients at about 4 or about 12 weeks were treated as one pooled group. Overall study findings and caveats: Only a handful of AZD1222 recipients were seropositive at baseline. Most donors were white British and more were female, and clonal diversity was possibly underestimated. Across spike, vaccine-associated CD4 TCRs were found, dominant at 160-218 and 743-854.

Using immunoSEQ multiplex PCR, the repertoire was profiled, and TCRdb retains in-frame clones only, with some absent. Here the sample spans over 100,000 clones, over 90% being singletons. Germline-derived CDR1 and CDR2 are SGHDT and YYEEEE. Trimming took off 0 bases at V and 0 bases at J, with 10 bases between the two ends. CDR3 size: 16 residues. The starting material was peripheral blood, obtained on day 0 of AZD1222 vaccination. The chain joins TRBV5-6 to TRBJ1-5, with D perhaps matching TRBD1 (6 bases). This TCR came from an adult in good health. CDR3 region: CASSLAGEFSNQPQHF. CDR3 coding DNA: TGTGCCAGCAGCTTGGCAGGGGAGTTTAGCAATCAGCCCCAGCATTTT. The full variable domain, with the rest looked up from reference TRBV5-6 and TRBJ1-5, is DAGVTQSPTHLIKTRGQQVTLRCSPKSGHDTVSWYQQALGQGPQFIFQYYEEEERQRGNFPDRFSGHQFPNYSSELNVNALLLGDSALYLCASSLAGEFSNQPQHFGDGTRLSIL.